This TCR beta chain was captured in a study of blood T cell repertoires in COVID-19. Study-level background: There were acute and convalescent COVID-19 samples, and they came from the United States, Italy and Spain. Sources were T cells, B-cell-depleted T cells, or PBMCs; the material itself was cDNA or gDNA.

Concerning this clone: The junction differs from germline at one of its ends, possibly a read error.

From germline, CDR1 is LGHNT and CDR2 FRNRAP. The CDR3 totals 11 residues. Original processing notes: Reference gene primer amplification gave estimated nucleated cell counts. Some clones are missing from TCRdb's copy, which holds only in-frame ones; the method was immunoSEQ multiplex PCR. That table is the source of V, J and clone size, and D and trimming were worked out from the DNA. The repertoire holds about 200,000 clones, with approximately 80% as singletons. Material for sequencing was peripheral blood. The TCR was taken from an elderly woman with acute or convalescent COVID-19. This chain links TRBV12-5 with TRBJ2-7, with D unresolved. CDR3 residues: CASGETDYPCF. The CDR3 nucleotides are TGTGCTAGTGGTGAAACAGATTATCCCTGCTTC.